The 9 T cell receptor beta chains listed next were all sequenced from one sample in a study of T-cell memory formation after mild COVID-19. TCRdb recomputed calls from the 5' RACE reads with MiXCR, one row per CDR3 protein. The sample has hundreds of thousands of distinct CDR3 sequences; approximately 19% are singletons. Sequencing used PBMCs or a T cell subset sorted from them (not recorded which). The receptors derive from a man aged 18 to 35 who had mild COVID-19 (a few samples of this study predate the infection). Cell type and time point are not known.

V is TRBV15 and J is TRBJ2-7, with a weak D call TRBD1 (6 bases). Trimming pared 4 bases from V and 4 bases from J, leaving 20 bases between. The CDR3 is made up of 16 amino acids. Germline V gene lookup returns CDR1 LNHNV and CDR2 YYDKDF (reference sequence). CDR3 in DNA: TGTGCCACCAGCACTGGGACGGGACAACTTGGGTACGAGCAGTACTTC. This sequence encodes CATSTGTGQLGYEQYF. Full variable domain (rest looked up from reference TRBV15 and TRBJ2-7): DAMVIQNPRYQVTQFGKPVTLSCSQTLNHNVMYWYQQKSSQAPKLLFHYYDKDFNNEADTPDNFQSRRPNTSFCFLDIRSPGLGDTAMYLCATSTGTGQLGYEQYFGPGTRLTVT.

The chain uses TRBV18 and TRBJ2-3, with D possibly TRBD2 on 5 matching bases. Germline CDR1 is KGHSH and CDR2 is LQKENI. The CDR3 is 15 residues long. V lost 6 bases and J 0 bases, leaving 13 bases between the germline ends. This chain's CDR3 is CASSPAVTSTDTQYF. CDR3 coding DNA: TGTGCCAGCTCGCCAGCGGTGACTAGCACAGATACGCAGTATTTT.

This clonotype has just a few counts. V is TRBV5-5 and J is TRBJ2-1; D is ambiguous. The CDR3 spans 15 residues. V lost 1 base to trimming and J lost 0 bases, with 8 bases between them. Germline V gene data show CDR1 as SGHKS and CDR2 as YYEKEE (reference sequence). In DNA, the CDR3 is TGTGCCAGCAGCTTGATCCCGAGCTCCTACAATGAGCAGTTCTTC. Protein product: CASSLIPSSYNEQFF.

This clonotype showed up just a few times. This chain connects TRBV4-2 to TRBJ2-7; D perhaps matches TRBD2 (5 bases). Trimming shortened V by 3 bases and J by 6 bases, and 18 bases separated the two germline ends. Germline V lookup: CDR1 LGHNA, CDR2 YNFKEQ. This CDR3 spans 15 amino acids. The DNA for the CDR3 is TGTGCCAGCAGCCAGGAGGACTCCGAGAGACGCGAGCAGTACTTC. Translation gives CASSQEDSERREQYF.

The chain uses TRBV5-1 and TRBJ2-6; possible D gene TRBD2, 5 bases. CDR1 is SGHRS, CDR2 YFSETQ, per germline. The V gene lost 0 bases and the J gene lost 0 bases, with 13 bases spanning the gap. The length of the CDR3 is 18 residues. The CDR3 protein is CASSLALATSSGANVLTF. Here the CDR3 DNA reads TGCGCCAGCAGCTTGGCCCTGGCTACTAGCTCTGGGGCCAACGTCCTGACTTTC.

The sample holds a few counts of this clonotype. The chain recombines TRBV12-3 or TRBV12-4 with TRBJ2-7; D is ambiguous. V was clipped by 5 bases and J by 7 bases, with 9 bases between them. The CDR3 has 11 amino acids. The CDR3 bases are TGTGCCAGCAGTCCCCGGTGGGAGCAGTACTTC. As protein: CASSPRWEQYF.

The genes are TRBV5-1 and TRBJ1-2; D might be TRBD1 (6 bases). V was pared by 2 bases and J by 8 bases, with 13 bases between. Germline V CDR1 and CDR2: SGHRS, YFSETQ. The CDR3 sequence is 13 residues long. DNA of the CDR3: TGCGCCAGCAGCTTTGGGCAGGGGCTCGGCTACACCTTC. This encodes CASSFGQGLGYTF.

This clonotype was recorded a few times. J is TRBJ2-1 and V is TRBV7-2; TRBD2 agrees at 9 bases. V lost 8 bases to trimming and J lost 8 bases; unmatched junction nucleotides: 13. This CDR3 is 15 amino acids long. Germline-derived CDR1 and CDR2 are SGHTA and FQGNSA. The CDR3 DNA is TGTGCCAGCCGAGTGCTCAGCGGGGGGCAGGATGAGCAGTTCTTC. It translates to CASRVLSGGQDEQFF.

The chain uses TRBV24-1 and TRBJ1-5; 7 bases map to TRBD1. Germline V gene data show CDR1 as KGHDR and CDR2 as SFDVKD. The J segment lost 10 bases and the V segment lost 2 bases, leaving 1 base of the junction unmatched. CDR3 length equals 12 residues. The CDR3 reads CATSDSGGPQHF. The CDR3 DNA sequence: TGTGCCACCAGTGATTCAGGGGGACCCCAGCATTTT.